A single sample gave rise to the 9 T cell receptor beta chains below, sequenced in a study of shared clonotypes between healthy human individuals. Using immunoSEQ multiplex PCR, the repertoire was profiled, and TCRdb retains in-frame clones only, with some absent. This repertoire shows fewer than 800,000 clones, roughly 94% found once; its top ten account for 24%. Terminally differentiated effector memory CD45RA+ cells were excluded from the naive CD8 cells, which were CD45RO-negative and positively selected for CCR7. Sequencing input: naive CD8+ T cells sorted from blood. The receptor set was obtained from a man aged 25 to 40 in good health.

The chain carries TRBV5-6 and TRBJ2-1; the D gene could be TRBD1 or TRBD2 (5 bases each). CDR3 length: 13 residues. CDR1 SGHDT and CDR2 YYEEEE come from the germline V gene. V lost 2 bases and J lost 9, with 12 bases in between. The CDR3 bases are TGTGCCAGCAGCTTAAGACGGGGCGGTGAGCAGTTCTTC. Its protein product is CASSLRRGGEQFF.

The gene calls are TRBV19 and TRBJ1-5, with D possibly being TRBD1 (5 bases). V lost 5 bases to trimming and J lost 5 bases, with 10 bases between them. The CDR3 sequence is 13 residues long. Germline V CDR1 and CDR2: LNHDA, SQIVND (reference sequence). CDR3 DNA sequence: TGTGCCAGTAGTCCAGGGTTTGATCAGCCCCAGCATTTT. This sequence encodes CASSPGFDQPQHF. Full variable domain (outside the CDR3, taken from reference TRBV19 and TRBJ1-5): DGGITQSPKYLFRKEGQNVTLSCEQNLNHDAMYWYRQDPGQGLRLIYYSQIVNDFQKGDIAEGYSVSREKKESFPLTVTSAQKNPTAFYLCASSPGFDQPQHFGDGTRLSIL.

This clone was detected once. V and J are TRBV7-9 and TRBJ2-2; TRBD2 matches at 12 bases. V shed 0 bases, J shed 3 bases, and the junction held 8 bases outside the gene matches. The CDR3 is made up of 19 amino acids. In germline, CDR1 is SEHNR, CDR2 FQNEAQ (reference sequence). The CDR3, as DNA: TGTGCCAGCAGCTTAGCGCTGACTAGCGGGAGTCCCCACACCGGGGAGCTGTTTTTT. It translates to CASSLALTSGSPHTGELFF. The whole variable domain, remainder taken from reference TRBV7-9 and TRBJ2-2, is DTGVSQNPRHKITKRGQNVTFRCDPISEHNRLYWYRQTLGQGPEFLTYFQNEAQLEKSRLLSDRFSAERPKGSFSTLEIQRTEQGDSAMYLCASSLALTSGSPHTGELFFGEGSRLTVL.

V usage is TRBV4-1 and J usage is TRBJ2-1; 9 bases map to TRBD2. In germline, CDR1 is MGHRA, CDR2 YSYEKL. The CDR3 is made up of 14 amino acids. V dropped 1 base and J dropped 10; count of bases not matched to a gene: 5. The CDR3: CASSQGLAGLEQFF. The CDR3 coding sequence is TGCGCCAGCAGCCAAGGGCTAGCGGGACTGGAGCAGTTCTTC.

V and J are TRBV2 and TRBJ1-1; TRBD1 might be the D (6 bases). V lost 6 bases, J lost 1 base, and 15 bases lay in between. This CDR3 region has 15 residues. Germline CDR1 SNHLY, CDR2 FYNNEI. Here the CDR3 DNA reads TGTGCCAGCAGCCCGCCACTACAGGGGAACACTGAAGCTTTCTTT. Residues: CASSPPLQGNTEAFF.

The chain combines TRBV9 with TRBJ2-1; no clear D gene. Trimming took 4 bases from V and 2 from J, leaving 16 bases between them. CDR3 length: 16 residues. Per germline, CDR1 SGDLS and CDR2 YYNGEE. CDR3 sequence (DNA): TGTGCCAGCAGCCCCCGGGTGGCCGAAGCCTACAATGAGCAGTTCTTC. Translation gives CASSPRVAEAYNEQFF.

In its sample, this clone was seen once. CDR3 DNA sequence: TGTGCCAGCAGTTTATATACAGGGTCTAGCACAGATACGCAGTATTTT. It codes for CASSLYTGSSTDTQYF. This chain uses TRBV28 with TRBJ2-3, with a tentative D call TRBD1 (6 bases). Germline V gene lookup returns CDR1 MDHEN and CDR2 SYDVKM. There are 16 residues in the CDR3. V dropped 1 base and J dropped 0 bases, with 11 bases sitting between them.

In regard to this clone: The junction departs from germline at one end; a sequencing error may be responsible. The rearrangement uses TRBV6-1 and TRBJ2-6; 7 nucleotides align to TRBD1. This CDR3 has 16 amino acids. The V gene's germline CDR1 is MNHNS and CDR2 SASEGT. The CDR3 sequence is CASTELQGAGANVLTF. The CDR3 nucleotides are TGTGCCAGCACTGAACTCCAGGGGGCTGGGGCCAACGTCCTGACTTTC.

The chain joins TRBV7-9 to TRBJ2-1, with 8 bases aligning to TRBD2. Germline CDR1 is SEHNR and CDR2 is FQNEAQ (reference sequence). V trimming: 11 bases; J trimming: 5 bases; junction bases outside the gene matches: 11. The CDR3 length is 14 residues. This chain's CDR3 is CARSGRTSHNEQFF. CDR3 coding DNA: TGTGCCCGATCCGGCCGGACTAGCCACAATGAGCAGTTCTTC.